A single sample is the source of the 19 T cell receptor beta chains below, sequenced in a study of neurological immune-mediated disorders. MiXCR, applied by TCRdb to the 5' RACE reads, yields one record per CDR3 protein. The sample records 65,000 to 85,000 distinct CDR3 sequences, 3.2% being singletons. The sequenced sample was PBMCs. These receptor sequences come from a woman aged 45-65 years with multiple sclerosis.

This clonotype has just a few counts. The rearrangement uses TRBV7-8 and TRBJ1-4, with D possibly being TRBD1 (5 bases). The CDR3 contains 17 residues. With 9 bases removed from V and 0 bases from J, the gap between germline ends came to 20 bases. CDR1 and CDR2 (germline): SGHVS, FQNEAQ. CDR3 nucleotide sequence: TGTGCCAGTAGCCCACGCCGACAGCGAACAACTAATGAAAAACTGTTTTTT. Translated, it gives CASSPRRQRTTNEKLFF.

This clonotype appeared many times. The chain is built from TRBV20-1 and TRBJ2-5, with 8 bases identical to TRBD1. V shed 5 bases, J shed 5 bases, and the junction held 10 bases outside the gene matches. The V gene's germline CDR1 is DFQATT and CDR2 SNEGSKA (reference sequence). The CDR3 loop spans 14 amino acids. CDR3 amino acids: CSARAGGNRETQYF. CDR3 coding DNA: TGCAGTGCTCGGGCAGGGGGCAATAGGGAGACCCAGTACTTC.

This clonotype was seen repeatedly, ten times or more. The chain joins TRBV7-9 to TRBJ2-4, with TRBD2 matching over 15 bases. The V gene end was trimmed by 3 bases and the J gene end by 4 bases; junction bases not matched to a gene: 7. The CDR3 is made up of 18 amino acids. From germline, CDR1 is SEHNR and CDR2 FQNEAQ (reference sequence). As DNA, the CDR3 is TGTGCCAGCAGCTTCCTAGGACTAGCGGGGGGGCAAAAAAACATTCAGTACTTC. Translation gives CASSFLGLAGGQKNIQYF.

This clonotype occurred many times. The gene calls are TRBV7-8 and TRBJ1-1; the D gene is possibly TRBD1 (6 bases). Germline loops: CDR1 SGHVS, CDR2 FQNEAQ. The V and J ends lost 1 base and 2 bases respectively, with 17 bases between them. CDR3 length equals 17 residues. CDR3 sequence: CASSLVLRGRVNTEAFF. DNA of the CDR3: TGTGCCAGCAGCTTAGTTCTCCGGGGGCGAGTTAACACTGAAGCTTTCTTT.

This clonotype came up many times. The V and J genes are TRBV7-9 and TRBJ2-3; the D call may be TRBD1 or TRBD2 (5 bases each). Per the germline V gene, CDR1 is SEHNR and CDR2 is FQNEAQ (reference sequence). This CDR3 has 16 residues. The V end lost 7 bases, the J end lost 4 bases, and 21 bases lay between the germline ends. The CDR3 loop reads CASTLRGKPGPDTQYF. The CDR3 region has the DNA TGTGCCAGCACCCTCCGGGGAAAACCGGGGCCAGATACGCAGTATTTT.

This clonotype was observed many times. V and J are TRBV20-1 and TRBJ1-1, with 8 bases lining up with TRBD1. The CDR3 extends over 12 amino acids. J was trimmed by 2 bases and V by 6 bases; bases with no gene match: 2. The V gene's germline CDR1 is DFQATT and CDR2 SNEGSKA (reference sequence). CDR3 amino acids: CSADRGNTEAFF. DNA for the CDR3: TGCAGTGCAGACAGGGGCAACACTGAAGCTTTCTTT.

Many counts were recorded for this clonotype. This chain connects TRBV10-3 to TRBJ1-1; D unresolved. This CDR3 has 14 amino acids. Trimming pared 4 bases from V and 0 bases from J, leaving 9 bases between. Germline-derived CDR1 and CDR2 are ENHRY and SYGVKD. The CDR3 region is CAISGAGLNTEAFF. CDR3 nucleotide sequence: TGTGCCATCAGTGGGGCAGGTCTGAACACTGAAGCTTTCTTT.

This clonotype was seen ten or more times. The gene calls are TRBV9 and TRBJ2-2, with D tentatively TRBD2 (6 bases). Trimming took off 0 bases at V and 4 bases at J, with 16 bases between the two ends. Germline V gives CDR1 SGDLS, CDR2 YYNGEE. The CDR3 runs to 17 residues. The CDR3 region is CASSVVSVAEGTGELFF. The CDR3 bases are TGTGCCAGCAGCGTAGTATCGGTAGCGGAGGGCACCGGGGAGCTGTTTTTT.

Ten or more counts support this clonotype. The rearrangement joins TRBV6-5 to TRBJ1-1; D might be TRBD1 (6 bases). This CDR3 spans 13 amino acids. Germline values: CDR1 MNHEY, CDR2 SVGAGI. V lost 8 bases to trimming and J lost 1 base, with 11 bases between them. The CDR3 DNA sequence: TGTGCCAGCCGACGGACAGCGAACACTGAAGCTTTCTTT. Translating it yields CASRRTANTEAFF.

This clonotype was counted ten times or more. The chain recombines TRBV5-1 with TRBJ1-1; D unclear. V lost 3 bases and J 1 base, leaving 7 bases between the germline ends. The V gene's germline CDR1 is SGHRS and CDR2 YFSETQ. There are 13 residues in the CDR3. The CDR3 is CASSWSENTEAFF. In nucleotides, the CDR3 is TGCGCCAGCAGCTGGTCAGAGAACACTGAAGCTTTCTTT.

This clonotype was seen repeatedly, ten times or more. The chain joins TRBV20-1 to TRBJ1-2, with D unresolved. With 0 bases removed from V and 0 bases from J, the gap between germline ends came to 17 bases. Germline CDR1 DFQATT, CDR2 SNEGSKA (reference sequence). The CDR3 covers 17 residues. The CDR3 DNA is TGCAGTGCTAGAGATTTTGATGGGGAACGACCTAACTATGGCTACACCTTC. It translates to CSARDFDGERPNYGYTF.

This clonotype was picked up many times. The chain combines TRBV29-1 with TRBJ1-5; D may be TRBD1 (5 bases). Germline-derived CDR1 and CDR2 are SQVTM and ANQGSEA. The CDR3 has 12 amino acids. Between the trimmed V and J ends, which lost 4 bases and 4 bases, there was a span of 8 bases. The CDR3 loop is CSVGQGNQPQHF. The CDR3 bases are TGCAGCGTTGGCCAGGGAAATCAGCCCCAGCATTTT.

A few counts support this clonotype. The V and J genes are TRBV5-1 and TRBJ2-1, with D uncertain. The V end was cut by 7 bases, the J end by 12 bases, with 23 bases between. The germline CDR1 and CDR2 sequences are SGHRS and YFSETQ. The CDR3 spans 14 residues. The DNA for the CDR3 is TGCGCCAGCGAAGCTGTCAGTGGTGTCCCAGGGCAGTTCTTC. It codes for CASEAVSGVPGQFF.

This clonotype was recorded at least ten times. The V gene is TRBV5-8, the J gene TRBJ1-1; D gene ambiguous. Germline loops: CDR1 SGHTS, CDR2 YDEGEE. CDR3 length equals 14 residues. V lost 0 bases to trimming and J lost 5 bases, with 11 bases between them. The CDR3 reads CASSLAPRGTEAFF. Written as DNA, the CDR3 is TGTGCCAGCAGCTTGGCTCCCAGAGGGACTGAAGCTTTCTTT.

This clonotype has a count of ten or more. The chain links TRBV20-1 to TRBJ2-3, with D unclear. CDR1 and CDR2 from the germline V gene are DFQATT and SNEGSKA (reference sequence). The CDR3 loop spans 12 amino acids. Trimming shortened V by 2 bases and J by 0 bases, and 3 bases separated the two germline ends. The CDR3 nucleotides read TGCAGTGCTAGAACTAGCACAGATACGCAGTATTTT. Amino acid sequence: CSARTSTDTQYF.

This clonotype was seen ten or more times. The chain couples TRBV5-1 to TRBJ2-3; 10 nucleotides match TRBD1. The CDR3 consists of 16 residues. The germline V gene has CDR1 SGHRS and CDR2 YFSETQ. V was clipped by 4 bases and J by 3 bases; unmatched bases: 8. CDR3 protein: CASSANPGQGTDTQYF. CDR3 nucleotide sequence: TGCGCCAGCAGCGCAAACCCGGGACAGGGGACAGATACGCAGTATTTT.

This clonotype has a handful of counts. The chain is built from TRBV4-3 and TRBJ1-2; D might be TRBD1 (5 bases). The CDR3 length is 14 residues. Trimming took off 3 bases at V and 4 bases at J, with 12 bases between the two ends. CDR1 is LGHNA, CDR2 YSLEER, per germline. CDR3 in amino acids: CASSHGFGAYGYTF. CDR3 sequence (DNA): TGCGCCAGCAGCCATGGTTTCGGGGCCTATGGCTACACCTTC.

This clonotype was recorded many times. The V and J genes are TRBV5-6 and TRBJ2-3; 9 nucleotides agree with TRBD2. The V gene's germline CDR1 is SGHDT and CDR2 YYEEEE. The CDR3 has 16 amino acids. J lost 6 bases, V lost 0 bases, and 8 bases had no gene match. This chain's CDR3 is CASSLVPAGGLDTQYF. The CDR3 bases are TGTGCCAGCAGCTTGGTCCCAGCGGGGGGCCTGGATACGCAGTATTTT.

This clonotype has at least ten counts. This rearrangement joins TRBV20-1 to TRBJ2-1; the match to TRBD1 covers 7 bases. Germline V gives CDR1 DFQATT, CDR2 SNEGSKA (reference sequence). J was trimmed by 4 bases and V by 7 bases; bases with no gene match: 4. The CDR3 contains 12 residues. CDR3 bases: TGCAGTGGGGGACAGACGTACAATGAGCAGTTCTTC. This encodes CSGGQTYNEQFF.